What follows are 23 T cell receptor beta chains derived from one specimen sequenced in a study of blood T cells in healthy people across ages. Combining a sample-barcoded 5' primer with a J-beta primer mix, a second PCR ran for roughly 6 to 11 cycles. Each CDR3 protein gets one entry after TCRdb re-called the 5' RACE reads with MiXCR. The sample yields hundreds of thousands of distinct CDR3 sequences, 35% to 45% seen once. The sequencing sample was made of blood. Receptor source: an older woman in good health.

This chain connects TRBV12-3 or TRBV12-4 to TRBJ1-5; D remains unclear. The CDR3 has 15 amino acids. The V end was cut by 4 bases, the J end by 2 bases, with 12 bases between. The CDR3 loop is CASSWVGSGNQPQHF. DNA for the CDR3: TGTGCCAGCAGTTGGGTGGGTTCGGGCAATCAGCCCCAGCATTTT.

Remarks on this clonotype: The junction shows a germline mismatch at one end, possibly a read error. The chain's CDR3 is CASREGVYEQYF. The DNA of the CDR3 is TGTGCCAGCAGGGAAGGGGTCTACGAGCAGTACTTC. The chain links TRBV6-1 to TRBJ2-7; weak D call: TRBD1 (5 bases). Germline V lookup: CDR1 MNHNS, CDR2 SASEGT. This CDR3 spans 12 amino acids.

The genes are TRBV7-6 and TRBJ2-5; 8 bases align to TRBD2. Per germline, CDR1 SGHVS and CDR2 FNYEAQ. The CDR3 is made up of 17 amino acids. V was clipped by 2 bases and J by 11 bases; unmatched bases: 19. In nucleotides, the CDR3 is TGTGCCAGCAGCTTACTATCGAGCGGGAGTGGGTGGAATGAGCAGTACTTC. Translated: CASSLLSSGSGWNEQYF.

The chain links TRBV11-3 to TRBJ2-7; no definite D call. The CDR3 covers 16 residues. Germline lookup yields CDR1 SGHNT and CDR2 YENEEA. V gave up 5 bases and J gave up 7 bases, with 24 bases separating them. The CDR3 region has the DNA TGTGCCAGCAGCCTCGACCATGGACCACCCAATAGAGAGCAGTACTTC. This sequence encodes CASSLDHGPPNREQYF.

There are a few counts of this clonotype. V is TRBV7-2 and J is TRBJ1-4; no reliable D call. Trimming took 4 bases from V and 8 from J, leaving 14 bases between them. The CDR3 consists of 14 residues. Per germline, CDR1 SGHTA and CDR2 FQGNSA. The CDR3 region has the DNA TGTGCCAGCAGCTCCCCCGGGAGTAGAGAAAAACTGTTTTTT. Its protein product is CASSSPGSREKLFF.

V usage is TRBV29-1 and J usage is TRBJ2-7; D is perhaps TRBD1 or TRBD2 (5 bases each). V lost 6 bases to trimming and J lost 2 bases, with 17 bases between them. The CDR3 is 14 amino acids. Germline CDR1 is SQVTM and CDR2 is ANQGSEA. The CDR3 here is CSVTGTARAYEQYF. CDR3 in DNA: TGCAGCGTAACCGGGACCGCCAGGGCCTACGAGCAGTACTTC.

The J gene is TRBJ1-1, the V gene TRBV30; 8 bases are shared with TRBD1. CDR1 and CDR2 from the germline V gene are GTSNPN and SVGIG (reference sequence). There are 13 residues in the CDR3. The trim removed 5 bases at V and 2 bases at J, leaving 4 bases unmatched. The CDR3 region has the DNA TGTGCCTGGGCGACAGGGGCTAACACTGAAGCTTTCTTT. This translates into CAWATGANTEAFF.

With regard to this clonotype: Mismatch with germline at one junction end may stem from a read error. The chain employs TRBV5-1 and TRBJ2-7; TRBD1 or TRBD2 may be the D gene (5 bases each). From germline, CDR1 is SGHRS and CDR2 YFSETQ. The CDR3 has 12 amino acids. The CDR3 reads CASGLGDYEQYF. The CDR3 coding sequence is TGCGCCAGCGGCTTGGGGGACTACGAGCAGTACTTC.

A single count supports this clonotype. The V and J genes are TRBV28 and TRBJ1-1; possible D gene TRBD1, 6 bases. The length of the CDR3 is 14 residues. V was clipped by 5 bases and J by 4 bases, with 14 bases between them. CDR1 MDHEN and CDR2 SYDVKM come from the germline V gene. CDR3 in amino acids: CASSNGGLTTEAFF. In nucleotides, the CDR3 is TGTGCCAGCAGTAATGGGGGGCTGACCACTGAAGCTTTCTTT.

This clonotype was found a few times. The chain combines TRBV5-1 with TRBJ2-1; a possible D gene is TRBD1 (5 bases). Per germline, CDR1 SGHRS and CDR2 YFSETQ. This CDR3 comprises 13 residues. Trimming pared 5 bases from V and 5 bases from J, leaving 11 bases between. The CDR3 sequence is CASRSLGDNEQFF. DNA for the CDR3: TGCGCCAGCAGGAGCTTAGGGGACAATGAGCAGTTCTTC.

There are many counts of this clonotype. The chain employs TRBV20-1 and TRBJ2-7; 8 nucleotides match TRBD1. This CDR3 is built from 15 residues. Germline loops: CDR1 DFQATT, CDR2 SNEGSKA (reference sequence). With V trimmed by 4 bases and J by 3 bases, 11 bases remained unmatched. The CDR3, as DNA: TGCAGTGCTACATCTACAGGGGGAGGTGTCTACGAGCAGTACTTC. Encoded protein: CSATSTGGGVYEQYF.

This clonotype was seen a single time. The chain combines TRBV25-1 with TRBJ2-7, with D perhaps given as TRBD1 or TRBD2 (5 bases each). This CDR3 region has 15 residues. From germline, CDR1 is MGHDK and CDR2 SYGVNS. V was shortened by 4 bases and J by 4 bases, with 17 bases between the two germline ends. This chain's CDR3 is CASSATRGVYYEQYF. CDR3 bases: TGTGCCAGCAGTGCCACAAGAGGGGTCTATTACGAGCAGTACTTC.

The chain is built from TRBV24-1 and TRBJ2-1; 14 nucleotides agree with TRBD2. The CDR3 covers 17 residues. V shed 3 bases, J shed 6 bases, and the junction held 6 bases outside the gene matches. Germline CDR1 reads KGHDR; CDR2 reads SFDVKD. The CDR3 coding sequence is TGTGCCACCAGTGATCCCGGACTAGCGGGGGGAACCAATGAGCAGTTCTTC. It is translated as CATSDPGLAGGTNEQFF.

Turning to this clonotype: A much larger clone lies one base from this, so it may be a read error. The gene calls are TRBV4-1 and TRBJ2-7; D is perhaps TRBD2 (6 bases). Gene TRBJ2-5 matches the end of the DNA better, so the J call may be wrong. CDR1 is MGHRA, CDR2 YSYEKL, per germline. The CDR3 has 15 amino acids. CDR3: CASGQDSGPAKTQYF. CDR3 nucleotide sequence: TGCGCCAGCGGCCAAGATAGCGGTCCAGCGAAGACCCAGTACTTC.

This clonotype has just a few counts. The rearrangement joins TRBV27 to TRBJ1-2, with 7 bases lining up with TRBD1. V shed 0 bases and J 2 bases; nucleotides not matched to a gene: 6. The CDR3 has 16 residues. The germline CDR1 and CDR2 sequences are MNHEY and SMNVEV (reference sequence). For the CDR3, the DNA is TGTGCCAGCAGTTTATCATACAGGGGACCGAACTATGGCTACACCTTC. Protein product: CASSLSYRGPNYGYTF.

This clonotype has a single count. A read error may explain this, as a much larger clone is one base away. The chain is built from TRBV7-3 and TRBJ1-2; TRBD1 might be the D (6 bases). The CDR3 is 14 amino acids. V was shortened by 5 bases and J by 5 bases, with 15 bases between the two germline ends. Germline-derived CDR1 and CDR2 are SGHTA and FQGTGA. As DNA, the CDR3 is TGTGCCAGCAGCCCAGGGGACGCTGGGTATGGCTACACCTTC. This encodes CASSPGDAGYGYTF.

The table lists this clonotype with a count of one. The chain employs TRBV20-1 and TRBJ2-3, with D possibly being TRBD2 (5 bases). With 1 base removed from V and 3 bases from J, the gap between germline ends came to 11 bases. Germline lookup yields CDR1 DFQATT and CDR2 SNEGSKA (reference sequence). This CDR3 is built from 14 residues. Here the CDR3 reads CSARVPSGTDTQYF. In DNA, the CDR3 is TGCAGTGCTAGAGTGCCGAGCGGAACAGATACGCAGTATTTT.

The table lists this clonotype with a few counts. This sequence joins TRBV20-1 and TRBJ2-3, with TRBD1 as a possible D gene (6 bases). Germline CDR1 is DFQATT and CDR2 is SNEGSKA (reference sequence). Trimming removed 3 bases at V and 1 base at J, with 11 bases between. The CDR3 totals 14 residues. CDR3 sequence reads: CSASGGQGTDTQYF. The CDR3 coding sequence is TGCAGTGCTAGTGGGGGACAAGGCACAGATACGCAGTATTTT.

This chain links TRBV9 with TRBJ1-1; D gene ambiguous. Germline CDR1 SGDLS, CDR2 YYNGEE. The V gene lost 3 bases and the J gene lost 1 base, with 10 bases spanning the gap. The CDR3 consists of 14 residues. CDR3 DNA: TGTGCCAGCAGCGCCGGTCCGGCGAACACTGAAGCTTTCTTT. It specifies CASSAGPANTEAFF.

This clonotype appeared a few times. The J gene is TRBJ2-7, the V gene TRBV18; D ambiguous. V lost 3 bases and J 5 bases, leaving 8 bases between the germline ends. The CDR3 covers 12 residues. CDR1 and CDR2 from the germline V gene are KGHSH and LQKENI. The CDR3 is CASSPGTHEQYF. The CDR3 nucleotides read TGTGCCAGCTCACCGGGAACCCACGAGCAGTACTTC.

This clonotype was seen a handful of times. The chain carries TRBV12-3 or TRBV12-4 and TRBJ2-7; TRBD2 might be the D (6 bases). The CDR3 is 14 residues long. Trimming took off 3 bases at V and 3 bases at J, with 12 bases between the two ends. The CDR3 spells CASSFRGGNYEQYF. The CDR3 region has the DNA TGTGCCAGCAGTTTCCGCGGAGGGAACTACGAGCAGTACTTC.

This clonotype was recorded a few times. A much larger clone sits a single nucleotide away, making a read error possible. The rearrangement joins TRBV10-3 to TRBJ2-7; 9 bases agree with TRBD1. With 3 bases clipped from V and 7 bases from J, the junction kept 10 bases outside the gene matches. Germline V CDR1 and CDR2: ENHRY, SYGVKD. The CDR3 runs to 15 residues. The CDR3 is CAISERDREEDEQYF. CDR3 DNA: TGTGCCATCAGTGAAAGGGACAGGGAAGAGGATGAGCAGTACTTC.

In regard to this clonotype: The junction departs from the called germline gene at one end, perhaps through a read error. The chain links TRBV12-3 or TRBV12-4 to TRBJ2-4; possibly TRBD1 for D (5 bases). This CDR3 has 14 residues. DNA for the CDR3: TGTGCCAGCAGTCAAGACAGTCTTGCCTACGAGCAGTGCTTC. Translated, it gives CASSQDSLAYEQCF.